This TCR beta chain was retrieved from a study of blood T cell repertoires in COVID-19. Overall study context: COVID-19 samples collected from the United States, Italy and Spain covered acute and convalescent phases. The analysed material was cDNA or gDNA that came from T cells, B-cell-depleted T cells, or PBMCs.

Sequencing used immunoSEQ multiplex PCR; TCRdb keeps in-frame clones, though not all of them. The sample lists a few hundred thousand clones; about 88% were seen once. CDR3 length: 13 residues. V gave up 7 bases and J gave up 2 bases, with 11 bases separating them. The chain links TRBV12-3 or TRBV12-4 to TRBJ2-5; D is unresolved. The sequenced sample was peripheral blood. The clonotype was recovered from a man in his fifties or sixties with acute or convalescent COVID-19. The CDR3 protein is CASTRLGQETQYF. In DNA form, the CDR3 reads TGTGCCAGCACCCGACTCGGGCAAGAGACCCAGTACTTC.